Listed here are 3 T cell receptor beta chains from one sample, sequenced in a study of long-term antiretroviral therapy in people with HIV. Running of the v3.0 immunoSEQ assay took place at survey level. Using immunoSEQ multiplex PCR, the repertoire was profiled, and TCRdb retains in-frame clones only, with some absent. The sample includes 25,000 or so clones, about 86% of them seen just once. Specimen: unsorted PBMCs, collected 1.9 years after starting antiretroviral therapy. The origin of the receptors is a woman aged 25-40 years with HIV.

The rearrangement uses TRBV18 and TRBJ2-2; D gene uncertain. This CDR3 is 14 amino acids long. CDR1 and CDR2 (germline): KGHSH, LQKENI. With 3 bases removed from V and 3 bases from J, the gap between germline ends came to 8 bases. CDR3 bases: TGTGCCAGCTCACCCAACGGTGACACCGGGGAGCTGTTTTTT. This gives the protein CASSPNGDTGELFF.

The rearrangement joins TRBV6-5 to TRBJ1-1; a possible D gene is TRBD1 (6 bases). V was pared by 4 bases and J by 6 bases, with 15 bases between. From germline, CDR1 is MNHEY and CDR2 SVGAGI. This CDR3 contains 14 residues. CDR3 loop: CASSSDSGGPEAFF. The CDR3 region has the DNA TGTGCCAGCAGTTCGGACAGCGGCGGCCCTGAAGCTTTCTTT.

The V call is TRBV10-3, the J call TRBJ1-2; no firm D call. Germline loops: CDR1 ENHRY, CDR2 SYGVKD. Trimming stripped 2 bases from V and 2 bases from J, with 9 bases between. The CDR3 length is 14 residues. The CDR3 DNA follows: TGTGCCATCAGTGAGGCAGCTAAAAACTATGGCTACACCTTC. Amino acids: CAISEAAKNYGYTF.